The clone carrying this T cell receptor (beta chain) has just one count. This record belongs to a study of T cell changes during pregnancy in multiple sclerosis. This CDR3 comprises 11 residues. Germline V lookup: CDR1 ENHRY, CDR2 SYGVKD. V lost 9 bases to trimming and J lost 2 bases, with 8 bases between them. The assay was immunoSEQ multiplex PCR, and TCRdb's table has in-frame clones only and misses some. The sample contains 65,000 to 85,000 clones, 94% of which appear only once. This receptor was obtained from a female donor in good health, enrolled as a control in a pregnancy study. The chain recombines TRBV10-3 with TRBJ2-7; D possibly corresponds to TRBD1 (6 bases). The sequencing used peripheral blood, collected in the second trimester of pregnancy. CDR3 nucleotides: TGTGCCATTGGGGACACCTACGAGCAGTACTTC. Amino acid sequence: CAIGDTYEQYF.